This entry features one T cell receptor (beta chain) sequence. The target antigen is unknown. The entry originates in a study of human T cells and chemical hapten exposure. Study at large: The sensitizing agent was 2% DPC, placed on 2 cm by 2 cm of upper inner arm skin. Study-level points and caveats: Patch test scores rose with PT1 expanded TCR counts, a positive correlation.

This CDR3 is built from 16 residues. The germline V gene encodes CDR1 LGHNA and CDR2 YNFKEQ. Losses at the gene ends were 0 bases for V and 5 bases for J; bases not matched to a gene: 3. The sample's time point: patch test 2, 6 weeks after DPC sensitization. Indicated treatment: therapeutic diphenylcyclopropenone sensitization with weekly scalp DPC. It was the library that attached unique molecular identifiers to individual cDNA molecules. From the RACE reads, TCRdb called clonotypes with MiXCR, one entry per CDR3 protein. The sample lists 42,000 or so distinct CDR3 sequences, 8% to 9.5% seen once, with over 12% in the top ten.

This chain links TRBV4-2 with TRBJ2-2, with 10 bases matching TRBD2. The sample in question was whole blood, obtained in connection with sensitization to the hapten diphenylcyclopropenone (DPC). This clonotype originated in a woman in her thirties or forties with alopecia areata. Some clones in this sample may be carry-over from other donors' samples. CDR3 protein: CASSQENSGGTGELFF. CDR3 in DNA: TGTGCCAGCAGCCAAGAAAATAGCGGGGGGACCGGGGAGCTGTTTTTT.